The 27 T cell receptor beta chains given below trace back to one sample, sequenced in a study of blood T cell repertoires in COVID-19. Measured with immunoSEQ multiplex PCR; TCRdb has only the in-frame clones, and not every one. The sample yields 450,000 or so clones, 90% seen once. Sequenced material: PBMCs or T cells enriched from blood (not recorded which). The origin of the receptors is a man aged 18 to 29 who had recovered from COVID-19.

The chain uses TRBV28 and TRBJ1-2; 7 nucleotides agree with TRBD1. Germline assignment: CDR1 MDHEN and CDR2 SYDVKM. The CDR3 is 16 residues long. The trim removed 6 bases at V and 2 bases at J, leaving 12 bases unmatched. CDR3 in amino acids: CASRPYDETGNYGYTF. The DNA for the CDR3 is TGTGCCAGCAGGCCATACGACGAGACAGGGAACTATGGCTACACCTTC.

The chain links TRBV30 to TRBJ2-2; TRBD1 matches 7 bases. This CDR3 comprises 15 residues. The J segment lost 6 bases and the V segment lost 1 base, leaving 8 bases of the junction unmatched. In germline, CDR1 is GTSNPN, CDR2 SVGIG (reference sequence). The CDR3 DNA reads TGTGCCTGGAGTGCTTTGGGACAGTCGTCCGGGGAGCTGTTTTTT. Its translation: CAWSALGQSSGELFF.

CDR3 sequence (DNA): TGTGCCAGCAGCTTGACAGGGGTCAATCAGCCCCAGCATTTT. The encoded protein is CASSLTGVNQPQHF. V gene TRBV2 combines with J gene TRBJ1-5; 8 nucleotides line up with TRBD1. CDR1 is SNHLY, CDR2 FYNNEI, per germline. The CDR3 is made up of 14 amino acids. V shed 6 bases and J 3 bases; nucleotides not matched to a gene: 4.

The genes are TRBV7-9 and TRBJ1-6; TRBD1 agrees at 10 bases. The length of the CDR3 is 18 residues. Germline loops: CDR1 SEHNR, CDR2 FQNEAQ (reference sequence). V shed 4 bases and J 14 bases; nucleotides not matched to a gene: 20. CDR3 residues: CASSSPWGDRGQDNALHF. The CDR3 bases are TGTGCCAGCAGCTCCCCTTGGGGGGACAGGGGTCAAGATAACGCCCTCCACTTT.

The genes are TRBV29-1 and TRBJ2-1, with 8 positions matching TRBD2. V shed 5 bases, J shed 15 bases, and the junction held 15 bases outside the gene matches. The CDR3 is 13 residues long. The germline gives CDR1 SQVTM, CDR2 ANQGSEA. Written as DNA, the CDR3 is TGCAGCGTTTTGGGACTAGAGGGAGGGACTCGGTTCTTC. Protein product: CSVLGLEGGTRFF.

This chain links TRBV14 with TRBJ1-6, with a weak D call TRBD1 (6 bases). Germline V gives CDR1 SGHDN, CDR2 FVKESK. The CDR3 length is 18 residues. V was trimmed by 0 bases and J by 9 bases, leaving 21 bases between them. The CDR3 loop reads CASSQESSDQGRGSPLHF. The DNA for the CDR3 is TGTGCCAGCAGCCAAGAGAGCAGCGATCAGGGGCGCGGTTCACCCCTCCACTTT.

The CDR3 coding sequence is TGTGCCAGCAGCCCGGGACAGGGCTTTCGAACCGGGGAGCTGTTTTTT. Its protein product is CASSPGQGFRTGELFF. The chain carries TRBV3-1 (or the pseudogene TRBV3-2) and TRBJ2-2, with TRBD1 matching over 9 bases. Looked up from germline, CDR1 is LGHDT and CDR2 is YNNKEL (reference sequence). The CDR3 contains 16 residues. V lost 4 bases and J lost 5; bases outside the gene matches: 8.

The chain joins TRBV4-1 to TRBJ1-2; 11 bases are shared with TRBD1. CDR1 and CDR2 (germline): MGHRA, YSYEKL. The V segment lost 0 bases and the J segment 4 bases; nucleotides outside the gene matches: 10. This CDR3 has 18 amino acids. CDR3 in amino acids: CASSQDGDRGNLAYGYTF. The CDR3 DNA reads TGCGCCAGCAGCCAAGATGGGGACAGGGGGAATCTAGCCTATGGCTACACCTTC.

The chain employs TRBV19 and TRBJ2-7; 9 nucleotides align to TRBD1. The CDR3 has 14 amino acids. Germline V gives CDR1 LNHDA, CDR2 SQIVND (reference sequence). The trim removed 4 bases at V and 5 bases at J, leaving 6 bases unmatched. The CDR3 nucleotides read TGTGCCAGTAGTACGGGACAGGGTAACCACGAGCAGTACTTC. This sequence encodes CASSTGQGNHEQYF.

For the CDR3, the DNA is TGTGCCAGCAGTGAAGCCTGGACTAGCGGGGACACCGGGGAGCTGTTTTTT. Translating gives CASSEAWTSGDTGELFF. V is TRBV6-1 and J is TRBJ2-2, with 12 bases fitting TRBD2. The CDR3 extends over 17 amino acids. Germline CDR1 is MNHNS and CDR2 is SASEGT. V lost 0 bases, J lost 3 bases, and 2 bases stayed unmatched.

This chain joins TRBV30 and TRBJ1-3, with TRBD1 matching 11 bases. The CDR3 is 16 amino acids. With 2 bases clipped from V and 1 base from J, the junction kept 4 bases outside the gene matches. Looked up from germline, CDR1 is GTSNPN and CDR2 is SVGIG (reference sequence). For the CDR3, the DNA is TGTGCCTGGAGTAGAGGGACAGGGGGGTCTGGAAACACCATATATTTT. It yields the protein CAWSRGTGGSGNTIYF.

The chain couples TRBV7-3 to TRBJ1-6; a weak D match, TRBD1 (6 bases). V lost 4 bases, J lost 14 bases, and 15 bases lay in between. The germline V gene encodes CDR1 SGHTA and CDR2 FQGTGA. The CDR3 sequence is 13 residues long. The CDR3 DNA reads as TGTGCCAGCAGCTCTTCACCACAGGGTGCCCTCCACTTT. Amino acids: CASSSSPQGALHF.

The genes are TRBV19 and TRBJ1-2, with D maybe TRBD1 (5 bases). Per the germline V gene, CDR1 is LNHDA and CDR2 is SQIVND (reference sequence). The CDR3 totals 14 residues. Trimming took off 3 bases at V and 5 bases at J, with 13 bases between the two ends. This CDR3 is CASSIVGAEYGYTF. As DNA, the CDR3 is TGTGCCAGTAGTATTGTAGGGGCCGAGTATGGCTACACCTTC.

The chain recombines TRBV27 with TRBJ2-5; tentatively, D is TRBD2 (5 bases). The CDR3 consists of 15 residues. V was shortened by 6 bases and J by 2 bases, with 16 bases between the two germline ends. The germline V gene has CDR1 MNHEY and CDR2 SMNVEV (reference sequence). CDR3 loop: CASRKGSWGQETQYF. Written as DNA, the CDR3 is TGTGCCAGCAGAAAAGGGAGTTGGGGTCAAGAGACCCAGTACTTC.

V is TRBV6-5 and J is TRBJ1-2; D possibly corresponds to TRBD1 (6 bases). The CDR3 runs 15 residues. Looked up from germline, CDR1 is MNHEY and CDR2 is SVGAGI. The V gene lost 2 bases and the J gene lost 4 bases, with 14 bases spanning the gap. CDR3 nucleotide sequence: TGTGCCAGCAGTTACGGCGGGGGGCGGGCCTATGGCTACACCTTC. Translating gives CASSYGGGRAYGYTF.

The chain is built from TRBV6-4 and TRBJ1-2, with D possibly being TRBD1 (5 bases). In germline, CDR1 is MRHNA, CDR2 SNTAGT. V was cut by 6 bases and J by 0 bases, with 11 bases left in between. This CDR3 has 14 residues. For the CDR3, the DNA is TGTGCCAGCAGCCCCGGGGGAGCTAACTATGGCTACACCTTC. It translates to CASSPGGANYGYTF.

This clone was seen a handful of times. Other DNA sequences of this sample code for an identical CDR3. V usage is TRBV12-3 or TRBV12-4 and J usage is TRBJ2-7; D unresolved. There are 12 residues in the CDR3. V was shortened by 6 bases and J by 0 bases, with 6 bases between the two germline ends. CDR3 region: CASSPSSYEQYF. The CDR3 bases are TGTGCCAGCAGCCCGAGCTCCTACGAGCAGTACTTC.

This rearrangement joins TRBV7-6 to TRBJ1-2; D remains ambiguous. This CDR3 comprises 15 residues. Germline values: CDR1 SGHVS, CDR2 FNYEAQ. Between the trimmed V and J ends, which lost 4 bases and 6 bases, there was a span of 18 bases. CDR3 in DNA: TGTGCCAGCAGCTGGACTGGTATTAATGCGGATGGCTACACCTTC. It encodes CASSWTGINADGYTF.

This chain links TRBV3-1 (or the pseudogene TRBV3-2) with TRBJ2-7, with 7 positions matching TRBD2. Trimming removed 6 bases from V and 3 bases from J; junction bases left unmatched: 8. Germline CDR1 LGHDT, CDR2 YNNKEL (reference sequence). This CDR3 is 14 amino acids long. CDR3 protein: CASSPQGLLYEQYF. As DNA, the CDR3 is TGTGCCAGCAGTCCCCAGGGACTACTCTACGAGCAGTACTTC.

This clone has just a few counts. The J gene is TRBJ2-2, the V gene TRBV13; D is uncertain. Germline-derived CDR1 and CDR2 are PRHDT and FYEKMQ (reference sequence). The V end was cut by 5 bases, the J end by 2 bases, with 3 bases between. The CDR3 totals 12 residues. The CDR3 is CASSLNTGELFF. Written as DNA, the CDR3 is TGTGCCAGCAGCCTAAACACCGGGGAGCTGTTTTTT.

The chain is built from TRBV6-5 and TRBJ2-7; a possible D gene is TRBD2 (6 bases). CDR1 is MNHEY and CDR2 is SVGAGI in the germline V gene. V shed 5 bases and J shed 7 bases, with 21 bases lying between them. This CDR3 is 15 amino acids long. CDR3 nucleotide sequence: TGTGCCAGCAGTCCGCGGGACTGGGTTACGGGGGAGCAGTACTTC. This sequence encodes CASSPRDWVTGEQYF.

The CDR3 is CASSPRFGGRGYTF. The CDR3 region has the DNA TGTGCCAGCAGCCCAAGGTTCGGGGGACGAGGCTACACCTTC. The chain combines TRBV7-8 with TRBJ1-2, with D possibly matching TRBD1 (5 bases). Trimming removed 5 bases at V and 8 bases at J, with 18 bases between. CDR3 length: 14 residues. Germline CDR1 is SGHVS and CDR2 is FQNEAQ.

The table lists this clone with a few counts. The chain is built from TRBV19 and TRBJ2-7; 7 bases match TRBD2. Germline V gene data show CDR1 as LNHDA and CDR2 as SQIVND (reference sequence). The CDR3 length is 14 residues. J gave up 1 base and V 5 bases, and 5 bases lay outside the gene matches. For the CDR3, the DNA is TGTGCCAGTAGTCTCGGACTAGTATCCTACGAGCAGTACTTC. Amino acids: CASSLGLVSYEQYF. The full variable domain, rest sourced from reference TRBV19 and TRBJ2-7, is DGGITQSPKYLFRKEGQNVTLSCEQNLNHDAMYWYRQDPGQGLRLIYYSQIVNDFQKGDIAEGYSVSREKKESFPLTVTSAQKNPTAFYLCASSLGLVSYEQYFGPGTRLTVT.

This clone was observed a single time. The V gene is TRBV29-1, the J gene TRBJ2-7, with TRBD1 matching over 7 bases. The CDR3 extends over 16 amino acids. Germline V gene sequence: CDR1 SQVTM, CDR2 ANQGSEA. V dropped 6 bases and J dropped 5; count of bases not matched to a gene: 19. The CDR3 DNA is TGCAGCGTGGCCCTCTTGAGACAGGGACCGGAGAACGAGCAGTACTTC. This translates into CSVALLRQGPENEQYF.

V and J are TRBV28 and TRBJ1-5; D is uncertain. From germline, CDR1 is MDHEN and CDR2 SYDVKM. V gave up 2 bases and J gave up 6 bases, with 11 bases separating them. CDR3 size: 14 residues. The CDR3 sequence is CASSLIGVGQPQHF. DNA of the CDR3: TGTGCCAGCAGTTTAATCGGGGTCGGTCAGCCCCAGCATTTT.

The chain employs TRBV27 and TRBJ1-5; perhaps TRBD1 as D (5 bases). V was trimmed by 5 bases and J by 5 bases, leaving 13 bases between them. Germline CDR1 MNHEY, CDR2 SMNVEV (reference sequence). This CDR3 has 14 residues. The CDR3: CASSPGHSYQPQHF. DNA for the CDR3: TGTGCCAGCAGTCCTGGACACAGTTATCAGCCCCAGCATTTT.

The chain has TRBV19 and TRBJ1-5; 7 bases agree with TRBD1. The CDR3 is 15 residues long. Per germline, CDR1 LNHDA and CDR2 SQIVND (reference sequence). Unmatched junction bases numbered 4, after V lost 5 bases and J lost 0 bases. CDR3 coding DNA: TGTGCCAGTAGTGTCGGACAGGATAGCAATCAGCCCCAGCATTTT. Amino acids: CASSVGQDSNQPQHF.